This TCR beta chain was obtained from a study of beta chain features in type 1 diabetes. Study-wide context: Analysis included more than 90 million sorted cells drawn from all samples. General observations from the study: PCR might preferentially amplify shorter templates, equally in patients and controls. The study found moderately but significantly shorter TCRB CDR3s in all four CD4+ subsets of Type 1 diabetes patients. Whether TCRB rearrangement is influenced by HLA type went unresolved here.

TCRB transcripts that were expressed got sequenced, as all of the isolated RNA had been reverse transcribed. The method was immunoSEQ multiplex PCR; TCRdb's version includes in-frame clones alone and lacks a portion of them. Among fewer than 300,000 clones, 20% were seen once, and the ten largest hold 0.028%. The germline V gene encodes CDR1 SQVTM and CDR2 ANQGSEA. CDR3 length: 15 amino acids. V dropped 4 bases and J dropped 3 bases, with 15 bases sitting between them. CD4+ naive, central memory, regulatory and stem cell-like memory subsets were isolated by sorting on CD45RO/CCR7/CD25/CD127/CD95/CD27. Regarding this clone: Its matching antigen is unknown.

The sequence came from a woman aged 40 to 55 with type 1 diabetes. The chain links TRBV29-1 to TRBJ1-4, with a possible D match to TRBD1 (5 bases). The source material was naive CD4+ T cells from blood. The CDR3 protein is CSVGLGAKANEKLFF. In DNA, the CDR3 is TGCAGCGTTGGTCTAGGGGCCAAAGCTAATGAAAAACTGTTTTTT.